Each of the 16 T cell receptor beta chains below was sequenced from the same sample in a study of blood T cell repertoires in COVID-19. Method: immunoSEQ multiplex PCR; TCRdb's copy keeps in-frame clones and lacks some. The sample lists 95,000 to 120,000 clones, about 85% occurring once. Input material: peripheral blood. Receptor source: a man in his forties with acute or convalescent COVID-19.

The chain employs TRBV7-8 and TRBJ1-2, with a possible D match to TRBD1 (6 bases). The CDR3 covers 16 residues. Germline V gene data show CDR1 as SGHVS and CDR2 as FQNEAQ. Deletions cut 1 base from V and 2 bases from J, with 14 bases between. CDR3: CASSLGGPGANYGYTF. CDR3 coding DNA: TGTGCCAGCAGCTTAGGCGGACCAGGGGCCAACTATGGCTACACCTTC.

This clone has just one count. The chain carries TRBV9 and TRBJ2-7; D is possibly TRBD1 (6 bases). From germline, CDR1 is SGDLS and CDR2 YYNGEE. The CDR3 consists of 15 residues. The V and J ends lost 0 bases and 3 bases respectively, with 13 bases between them. The DNA for the CDR3 is TGTGCCAGCAGCGTAGTGATCGGACAGCACTACGAGCAGTACTTC. Translation gives CASSVVIGQHYEQYF. The variable domain in full, completed from reference TRBV9 and TRBJ2-7, reads DSGVTQTPKHLITATGQRVTLRCSPRSGDLSVYWYQQSLDQGLQFLIQYYNGEERAKGNILERFSAQQFPDLHSELNLSSLELGDSALYFCASSVVIGQHYEQYFGPGTRLTVT.

CDR3 nucleotide sequence: TGTGCCAGCAGTGAAGCCGGGACAGGGGCCTACGAGCAGTACTTC. Amino acid sequence: CASSEAGTGAYEQYF. The gene calls are TRBV6-1 and TRBJ2-7; TRBD1 aligns across 10 bases. The CDR3 length is 15 residues. Losses at the gene ends were 0 bases for V and 2 bases for J; bases not matched to a gene: 1. The germline V gene encodes CDR1 MNHNS and CDR2 SASEGT.

The V and J genes are TRBV27 and TRBJ2-3; D possibly corresponds to TRBD1 (6 bases). The CDR3 length is 15 residues. CDR1 and CDR2 (germline): MNHEY, SMNVEV (reference sequence). Trimming cost V 8 bases and J 6 bases, with 21 bases left between them. CDR3 DNA sequence: TGTGCCAGCGCAAATAGACTACAGGGTTCGGATACGCAGTATTTT. Its translation is CASANRLQGSDTQYF.

This clone appeared a single time. The chain uses TRBV15 and TRBJ1-2; D is possibly TRBD1 (6 bases). Germline-derived CDR1 and CDR2 are LNHNV and YYDKDF (reference sequence). Trimming cost V 4 bases and J 6 bases, with 9 bases left between them. CDR3 length equals 12 residues. The CDR3 DNA reads TGTGCCACCAGCAACCGACAGGATGGCTACACCTTC. Translation: CATSNRQDGYTF.

The genes are TRBV18 and TRBJ2-7; 12 bases align to TRBD1. Trimming removed 3 bases from V and 9 bases from J; junction bases left unmatched: 6. Per the germline V gene, CDR1 is KGHSH and CDR2 is LQKENI. The CDR3 length is 14 residues. Written as DNA, the CDR3 is TGTGCCAGCTCACCGTCGGGACAGGGGGCCGTGCAGTACTTC. Protein sequence: CASSPSGQGAVQYF.

This chain links TRBV30 with TRBJ2-5; D may be TRBD2 (6 bases). Trimming shortened V by 1 base and J by 3 bases, and 18 bases separated the two germline ends. This CDR3 contains 16 residues. Germline CDR1 GTSNPN, CDR2 SVGIG (reference sequence). The CDR3 nucleotides read TGTGCCTGGAGTGGACCCCACAGACTAGTGAAAGAGACCCAGTACTTC. It yields the protein CAWSGPHRLVKETQYF.

The V gene is TRBV27, the J gene TRBJ2-1, with 8 positions matching TRBD1. The CDR3 has 15 amino acids. With 8 bases clipped from V and 4 bases from J, the junction kept 10 bases outside the gene matches. Germline loops: CDR1 MNHEY, CDR2 SMNVEV (reference sequence). CDR3 nucleotide sequence: TGTGCCAGCGGACCAACAGGGGGGACTTACAATGAGCAGTTCTTC. Translated: CASGPTGGTYNEQFF.

The rearrangement links TRBV15 to TRBJ1-1, with 9 bases that match TRBD1. Germline V gene sequence: CDR1 LNHNV, CDR2 YYDKDF (reference sequence). The V gene end was trimmed by 0 bases and the J gene end by 3 bases; junction bases not matched to a gene: 11. The length of the CDR3 is 18 residues. CDR3 coding DNA: TGTGCCACCAGCAGAGATCGGGTAGGGACAGGGAGCGACACTGAAGCTTTCTTT. Encoded protein: CATSRDRVGTGSDTEAFF.

The chain combines TRBV24-1 with TRBJ2-3; D is perhaps TRBD2 (6 bases). The ends were cut back, 7 bases at V and 0 bases at J, with 10 bases in the middle. Germline V CDR1 and CDR2: KGHDR, SFDVKD. CDR3 length equals 14 residues. CDR3 coding DNA: TGTGCCACCAGCGGGGAGGCTAGCACAGATACGCAGTATTTT. As protein: CATSGEASTDTQYF.

The chain recombines TRBV9 with TRBJ2-3, with 7 bases identical to TRBD2. The CDR3 extends over 14 amino acids. Germline lookup yields CDR1 SGDLS and CDR2 YYNGEE. V dropped 0 bases and J dropped 5; count of bases not matched to a gene: 3. For the CDR3, the DNA is TGTGCCAGCAGCGTAGGACTAGCCCAAGATACGCAGTATTTT. It is translated as CASSVGLAQDTQYF.

V is TRBV25-1 and J is TRBJ1-5; 8 bases line up with TRBD1. Trimming took 2 bases from V and 4 from J; bases not matched to a gene: 4. Germline V gene sequence: CDR1 MGHDK, CDR2 SYGVNS. CDR3 length: 15 residues. The CDR3 spells CASSEEGQANQPQHF. The CDR3 DNA reads TGTGCCAGCAGTGAAGAGGGACAGGCAAATCAGCCCCAGCATTTT.

V and J are TRBV5-1 and TRBJ1-2; TRBD1 agrees at 7 bases. The CDR3 spans 13 residues. Germline CDR1 is SGHRS and CDR2 is YFSETQ. V was pared by 4 bases and J by 4 bases, with 4 bases of the junction left unmatched. CDR3 nucleotide sequence: TGCGCCAGCAGCAAAGGGACAGCCTATGGCTACACCTTC. It codes for CASSKGTAYGYTF.

The CDR3 DNA reads TGCGCCAGCAGCCTCCGACGGAGTCTTTACACTGAAGCTTTCTTT. Translating it yields CASSLRRSLYTEAFF. This chain links TRBV4-1 with TRBJ1-1; D is ambiguous. Germline loops: CDR1 MGHRA, CDR2 YSYEKL. This CDR3 region has 15 residues. Trimming removed 4 bases at V and 3 bases at J, with 15 bases between.

The count of this clone is one. The V and J genes are TRBV29-1 and TRBJ1-2; a possible D gene is TRBD1 (5 bases). CDR1 and CDR2 from the germline V gene are SQVTM and ANQGSEA. Trimming took 6 bases from V and 1 from J, leaving 15 bases between them. The CDR3 runs 14 residues. CDR3 DNA sequence: TGCAGCGTGGAGACAGAGCCTTATAACTATGGCTACACCTTC. Encoded protein: CSVETEPYNYGYTF.

The V gene is TRBV5-6, the J gene TRBJ1-4, with TRBD1 as a possible D gene (6 bases). CDR3 length: 14 amino acids. From germline, CDR1 is SGHDT and CDR2 YYEEEE. V was trimmed by 3 bases and J by 7 bases, leaving 13 bases between them. This chain's CDR3 is CASSSTGEVEKLFF. For the CDR3, the DNA is TGTGCCAGCAGCTCGACAGGAGAAGTTGAAAAACTGTTTTTT.